This T cell receptor beta chain derives from a study of T cells in Graves' hyperthyroidism and ophthalmopathy (dated by TCRdb to the late 2010s). Looking at the study overall: Peripheral blood samples were taken at the time of initial diagnosis, prior to any treatment. To identify TCR V-J signatures that set the groups apart, the researchers used a discovery cohort of roughly 100 patients, made up of about 44 with Graves' ophthalmopathy and about 60 with stable Graves' hyperthyroidism. An independent validation cohort of around 19 hyperthyroidism patients and about 16 patients who later progressed to ophthalmopathy tested prospective prediction of ophthalmopathy. The roughly 94 discovery patients were randomly split 7:3 into training and test sets. Thyroid tissue and blood T-cell repertoires from more than 5 Graves' hyperthyroidism patients were also compared in the study. After sampling, hyperthyroidism patients received methimazole starting at 30 mg daily, and ophthalmopathy patients received high-dose intravenous methylprednisolone. TCR Vbeta CDR3 sequencing of 130 to 150 peripheral blood samples (roughly 43 ophthalmopathy, approximately 80 hyperthyroidism and roughly 17 progressor patients) is reported in the paper. The full study reports these points: Sample size was not statistically predetermined, and blinding of investigators to group allocation was not performed. Most expanded thyroid clonotypes (frequency above 0.001) were also detected in blood, suggesting blood repertoires may reflect thyroid immune responses. A model built on a 13 V-J signature distinguished ophthalmopathy from stable hyperthyroidism, reaching roughly 88% sensitivity and around 81% specificity in cross-validation and 80%/75% in testing. In validation, the model predicted progression to ophthalmopathy with around 71% sensitivity and approximately 78% specificity, a median of about 6 months before onset.

CDR1 is given as LGHDT and CDR2 as YNNKEL, both from the germline V gene (reference sequence). The V and J ends are trimmed by 0 bases and 8 bases, leaving 10 bases between them. The cysteine opens and the phenylalanine closes a CDR3 of 14 amino acids. Only CDR3 DNA remains: 42 bases, in frame from the first base. TCR beta CDR3 regions were amplified from RNA transcripts. The TCR CDR3 was subjected to a first round of RT-PCR using the HTBI primer set and the Qiagen OneStep RT-PCR kit. The libraries were constructed in a second round of multiplex PCR and then size-selected and purified. Sequencing of the libraries was done on an Illumina HiSeq2000 using paired-end 100 bp reads. In the authors' own workflow: SOAPnuke was used to process the raw data, throwing out any read that contained adapters or uncalled bases, had a mean Phred below 15, or lacked an exact constant-primer or identifier match. High-quality paired reads were merged using COPE v1.2.5, and each unique nucleotide sequence was defined as a clonotype. MiTCR v1.1 was used to align the clonotypes against IMGT TRBV, TRBD and TRBJ reference segments. Analysis was restricted to V-J combinations with a frequency above 0.0001, which covered 99.2% of repertoires. The TCS score was defined as the ratio of F50 (clonal expansion) to E x V (chaos), calculated using BLOSUM62-based TCRdist between CDR3 peptides within each V-J. Welch's t-statistics and random forest reduced 450 to 600 V-J features to about 13, which were used in a naive Bayes classifier (R e1071). TCRdb redid the processing of the public reads, applying fastp at Q25 and MiXCR, and retained in-frame beta chains. Records with the same CDR3 protein are collapsed into one entry carrying the most frequent genes and DNA. These V and J calls originate from TCRdb's pipeline instead of the authors' own analysis. Counted in this sample were a few hundred thousand distinct CDR3 sequences; roughly 15% of them appeared once. Approximately 15% of the sample is in the top ten clones.

Stable Graves' hyperthyroidism was defined as the absence of progression to ophthalmopathy over 18 months of follow-up. The hyperthyroidism patients were between 18 and 65 years old and newly diagnosed, with a disease duration of less than 2 months. Exclusion was applied to patients with uncontrolled infections, other autoimmune diseases, pregnancy or lactation. Clinical symptoms, serum thyroxine and TRAb, thyroid ultrasound, and orbital computed tomography formed the basis for the diagnoses. PBMCs were separated from roughly 10 ml of fresh peripheral blood using Ficoll-Paque density gradient centrifugation. Total RNA was extracted using Trizol reagent, and RNA quality was assessed on an Agilent 2100 Bioanalyzer. This clonotype was found a few times. There is no known antigen for this receptor. No base quality values were provided; no much bigger clone lies one nucleotide off.

This receptor was identified in a woman aged 40 to 49 with Graves' hyperthyroidism. The chain uses TRBV3-1 and TRBJ2-2, with the D gene uncertain. Sequenced: blood. CDR3 loop: CASSQDLSGGELFF. The nucleotide sequence is TGTGCCAGCAGCCAAGACCTTTCCGGGGGGGAGCTGTTTTTT.